Included here is one T cell receptor beta chain sequence, with context. The antigen is unknown. The sample belongs to a study of vaccination effects on CD4 cells after COVID-19. On the study more broadly: Samples that were drawn after vaccination came a median of 72 days after the second dose.

Sequencing was preceded by expansion of antigen-specific CD4+ T cells with viral peptide pools in the ViraFEST assay. Subsequent to a culture period of less than twelve days, CD4+ T cells were isolated. Two doses of either BNT162b2 or mRNA-1273 were given to each participant. PBMC cultures contained some 2.1 million cells per well, around 10 IU/ml IL-2 and roughly 10 ug/ml peptides. On day 3 and again on day 7, half the medium was replaced with IL-2 medium. Assay used: immunoSEQ multiplex PCR; TCRdb lists only in-frame clones, some missing. This sample has over 80,000 clones, with over 70% found just once. Study-wide findings and caveats: Clones arising from infection and from vaccination showed marked clonal contraction late after vaccination.

This specimen consisted of CD4+ T cells from PBMCs cultured with HCoV-OC43 spike peptides, obtained after COVID-19 vaccination. Subset described: HCoV-OC43 spike overlapping peptide pool stimulation. The sequence was obtained from a human donor who received a COVID-19 vaccine.

The CDR3 nucleotides read TGCGCCAGCAGCTTGGGGGGAACACAGATGATAGATACGCAGTATTTT. Its translation is CASSLGGTQMIDTQYF. This chain joins TRBV5-1 and TRBJ2-3; D gene uncertain. V lost 0 bases to trimming and J lost 5 bases, with 16 bases between them. Germline V gene lookup returns CDR1 SGHRS and CDR2 YFSETQ. The CDR3 has 16 residues.